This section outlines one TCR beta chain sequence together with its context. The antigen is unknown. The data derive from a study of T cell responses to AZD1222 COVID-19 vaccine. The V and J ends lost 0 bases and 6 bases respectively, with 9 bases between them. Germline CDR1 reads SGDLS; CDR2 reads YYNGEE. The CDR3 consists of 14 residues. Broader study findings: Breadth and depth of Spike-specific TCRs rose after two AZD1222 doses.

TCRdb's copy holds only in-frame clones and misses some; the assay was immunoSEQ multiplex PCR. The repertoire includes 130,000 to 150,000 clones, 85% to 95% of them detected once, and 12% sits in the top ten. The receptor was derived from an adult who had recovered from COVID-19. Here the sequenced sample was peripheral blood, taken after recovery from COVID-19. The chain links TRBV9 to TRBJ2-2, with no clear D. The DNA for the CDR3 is TGTGCCAGCAGCGTAGATGTGAGTGCCGGGGAGCTGTTTTTT. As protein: CASSVDVSAGELFF.